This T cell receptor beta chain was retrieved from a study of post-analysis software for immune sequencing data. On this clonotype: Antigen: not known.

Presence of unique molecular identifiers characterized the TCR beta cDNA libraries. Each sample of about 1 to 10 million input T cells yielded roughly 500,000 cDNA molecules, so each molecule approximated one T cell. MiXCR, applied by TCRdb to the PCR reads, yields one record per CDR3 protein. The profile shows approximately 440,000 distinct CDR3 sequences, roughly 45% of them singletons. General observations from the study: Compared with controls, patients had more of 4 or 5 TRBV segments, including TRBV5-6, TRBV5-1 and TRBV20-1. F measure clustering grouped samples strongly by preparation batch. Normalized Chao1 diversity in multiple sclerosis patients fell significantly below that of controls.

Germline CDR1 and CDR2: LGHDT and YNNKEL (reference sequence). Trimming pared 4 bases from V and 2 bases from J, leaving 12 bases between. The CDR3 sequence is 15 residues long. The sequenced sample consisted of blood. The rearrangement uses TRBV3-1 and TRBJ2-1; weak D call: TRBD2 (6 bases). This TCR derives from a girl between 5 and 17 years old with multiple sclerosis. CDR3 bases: TGTGCCAGCAGCCTTCAAAGCGGGCCCTACAATGAGCAGTTCTTC. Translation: CASSLQSGPYNEQFF.